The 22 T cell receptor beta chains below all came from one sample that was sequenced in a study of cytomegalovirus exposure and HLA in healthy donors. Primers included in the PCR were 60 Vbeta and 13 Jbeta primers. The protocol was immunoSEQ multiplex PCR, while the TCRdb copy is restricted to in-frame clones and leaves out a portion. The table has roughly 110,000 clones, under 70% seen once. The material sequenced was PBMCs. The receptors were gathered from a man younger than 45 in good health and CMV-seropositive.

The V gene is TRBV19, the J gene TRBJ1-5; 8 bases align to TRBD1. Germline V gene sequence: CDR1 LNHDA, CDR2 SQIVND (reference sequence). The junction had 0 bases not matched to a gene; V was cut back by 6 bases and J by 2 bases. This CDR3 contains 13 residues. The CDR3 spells CASRQGGNQPQHF. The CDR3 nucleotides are TGTGCCAGTAGACAGGGGGGCAATCAGCCCCAGCATTTT.

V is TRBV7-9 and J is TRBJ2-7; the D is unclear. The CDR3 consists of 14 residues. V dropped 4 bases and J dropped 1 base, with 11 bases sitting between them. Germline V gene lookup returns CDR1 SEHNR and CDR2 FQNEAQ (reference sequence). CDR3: CASSSQTSSYEQYF. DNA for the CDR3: TGTGCCAGCAGCTCCCAGACATCTTCCTACGAGCAGTACTTC.

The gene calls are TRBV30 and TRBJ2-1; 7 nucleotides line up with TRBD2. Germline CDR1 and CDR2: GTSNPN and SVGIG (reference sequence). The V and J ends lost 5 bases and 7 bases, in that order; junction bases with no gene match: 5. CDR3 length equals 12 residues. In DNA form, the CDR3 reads TGTGCCTGGTCGTGGGGGGGTAATGAGCAGTTCTTC. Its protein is CAWSWGGNEQFF.

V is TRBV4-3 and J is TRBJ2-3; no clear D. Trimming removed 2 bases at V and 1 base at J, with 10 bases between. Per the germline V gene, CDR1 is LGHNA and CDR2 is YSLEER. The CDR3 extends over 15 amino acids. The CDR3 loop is CASSQRRGGTDTQYF. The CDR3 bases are TGCGCCAGCAGCCAACGGAGAGGCGGCACAGATACGCAGTATTTT.

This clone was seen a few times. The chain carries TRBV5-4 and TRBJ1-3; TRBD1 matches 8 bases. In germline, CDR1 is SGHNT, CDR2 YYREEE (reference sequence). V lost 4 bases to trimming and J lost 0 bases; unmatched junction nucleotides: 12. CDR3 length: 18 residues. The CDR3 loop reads CASSPTLTGASSGNTIYF. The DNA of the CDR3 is TGTGCCAGCAGCCCGACCTTGACAGGGGCCAGCTCTGGAAACACCATATATTTT.

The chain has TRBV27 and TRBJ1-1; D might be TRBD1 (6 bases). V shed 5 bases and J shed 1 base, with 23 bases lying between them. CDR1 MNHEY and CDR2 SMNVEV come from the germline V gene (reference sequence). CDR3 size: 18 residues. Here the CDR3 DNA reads TGTGCCAGCAGTACCCTCAGGGGAATCGCGACTCGGAACACTGAAGCTTTCTTT. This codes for CASSTLRGIATRNTEAFF.

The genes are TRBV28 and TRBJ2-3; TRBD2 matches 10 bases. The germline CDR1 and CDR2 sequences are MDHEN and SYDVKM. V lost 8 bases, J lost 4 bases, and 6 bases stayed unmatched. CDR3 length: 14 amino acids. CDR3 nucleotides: TGTGCCAGCGGGAAGCGGGGGGGGGCAGATACGCAGTATTTT. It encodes CASGKRGGADTQYF.

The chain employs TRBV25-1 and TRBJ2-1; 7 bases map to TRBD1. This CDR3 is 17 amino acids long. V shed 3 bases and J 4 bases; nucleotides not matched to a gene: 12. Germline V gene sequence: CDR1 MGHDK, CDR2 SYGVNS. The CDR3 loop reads CASSDPIGGDRYNEQFF. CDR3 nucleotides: TGTGCCAGCAGTGATCCTATAGGTGGGGACAGATACAATGAGCAGTTCTTC.

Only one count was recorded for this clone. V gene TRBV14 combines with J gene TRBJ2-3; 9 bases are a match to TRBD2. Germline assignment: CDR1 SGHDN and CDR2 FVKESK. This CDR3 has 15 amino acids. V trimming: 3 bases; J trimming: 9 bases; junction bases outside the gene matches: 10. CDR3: CASSQLRGGAGTQYF. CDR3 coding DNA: TGTGCCAGCAGCCAGCTCCGCGGGGGGGCCGGCACGCAGTATTTT.

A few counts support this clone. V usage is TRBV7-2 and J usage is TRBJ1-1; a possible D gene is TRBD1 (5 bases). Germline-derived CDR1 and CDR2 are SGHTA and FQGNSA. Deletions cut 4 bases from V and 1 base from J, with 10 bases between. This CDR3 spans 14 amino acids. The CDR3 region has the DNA TGTGCCAGCAGCTGGGGCCTGTCGAACACTGAAGCTTTCTTT. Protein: CASSWGLSNTEAFF.

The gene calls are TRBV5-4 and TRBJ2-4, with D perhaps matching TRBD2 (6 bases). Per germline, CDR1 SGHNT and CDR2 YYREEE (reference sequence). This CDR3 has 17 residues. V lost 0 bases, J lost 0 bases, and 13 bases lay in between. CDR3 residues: CASSLGGRREAKNIQYF. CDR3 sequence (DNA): TGTGCCAGCAGCTTGGGCGGCCGGAGGGAAGCCAAAAACATTCAGTACTTC.

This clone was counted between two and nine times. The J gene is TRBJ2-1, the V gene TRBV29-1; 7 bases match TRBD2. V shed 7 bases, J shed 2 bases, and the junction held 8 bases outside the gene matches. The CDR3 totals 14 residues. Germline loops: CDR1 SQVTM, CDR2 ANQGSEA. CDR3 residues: CSAAAGSPYNEQFF. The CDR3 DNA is TGCAGCGCTGCAGCGGGAAGCCCCTACAATGAGCAGTTCTTC.

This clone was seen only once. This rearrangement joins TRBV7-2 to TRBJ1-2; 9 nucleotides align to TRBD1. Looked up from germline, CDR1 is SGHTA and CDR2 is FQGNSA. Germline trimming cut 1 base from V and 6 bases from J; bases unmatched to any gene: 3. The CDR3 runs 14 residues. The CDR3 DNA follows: TGTGCCAGCAGCTTAGGGGGACAGGGCGATGGCTACACCTTC. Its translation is CASSLGGQGDGYTF.

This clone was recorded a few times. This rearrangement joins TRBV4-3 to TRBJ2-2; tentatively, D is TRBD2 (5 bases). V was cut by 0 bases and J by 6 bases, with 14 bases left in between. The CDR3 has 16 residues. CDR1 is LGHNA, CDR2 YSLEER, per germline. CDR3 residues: CASSQDFGVTPGELFF. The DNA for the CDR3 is TGCGCCAGCAGCCAAGATTTCGGGGTAACCCCCGGGGAGCTGTTTTTT.

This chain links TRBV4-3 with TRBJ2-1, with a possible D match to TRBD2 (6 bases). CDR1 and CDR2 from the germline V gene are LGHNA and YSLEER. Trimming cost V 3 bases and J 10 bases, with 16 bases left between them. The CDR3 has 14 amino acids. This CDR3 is CASSQVTFGGEQFF. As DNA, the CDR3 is TGCGCCAGCAGCCAGGTCACCTTTGGAGGGGAGCAGTTCTTC.

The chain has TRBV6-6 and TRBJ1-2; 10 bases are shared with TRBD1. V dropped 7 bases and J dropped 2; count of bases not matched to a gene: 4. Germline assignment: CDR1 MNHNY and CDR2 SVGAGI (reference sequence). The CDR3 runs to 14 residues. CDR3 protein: CASKSGQGNYGYTF. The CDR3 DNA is TGTGCCAGCAAATCGGGACAGGGGAACTATGGCTACACCTTC.

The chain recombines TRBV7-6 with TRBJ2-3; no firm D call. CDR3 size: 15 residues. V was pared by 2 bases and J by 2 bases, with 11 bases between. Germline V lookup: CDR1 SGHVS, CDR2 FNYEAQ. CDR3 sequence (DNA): TGTGCCAGCAGCTTACGGTCTGAGTCCACAGATACGCAGTATTTT. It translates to CASSLRSESTDTQYF. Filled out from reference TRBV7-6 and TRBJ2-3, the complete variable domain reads GAGVSQSPRYKVTKRGQDVALRCDPISGHVSLYWYRQALGQGPEFLTYFNYEAQQDKSGLPNDRFSAERPEGSISTLTIQRTEQRDSAMYRCASSLRSESTDTQYFGPGTRLTVL.

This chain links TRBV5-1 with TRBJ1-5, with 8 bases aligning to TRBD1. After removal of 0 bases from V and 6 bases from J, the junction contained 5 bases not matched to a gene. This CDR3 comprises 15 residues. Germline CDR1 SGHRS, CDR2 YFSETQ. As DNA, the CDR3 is TGCGCCAGCAGCTTGGTGCACAGGGGGAGTCAGCCCCAGCATTTT. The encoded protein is CASSLVHRGSQPQHF.

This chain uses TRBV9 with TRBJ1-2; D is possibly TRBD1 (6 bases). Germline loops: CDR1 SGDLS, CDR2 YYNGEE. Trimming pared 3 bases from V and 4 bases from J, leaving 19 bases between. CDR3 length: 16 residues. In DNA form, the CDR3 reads TGTGCCAGCAGCGCCCAGGGGATAGGGTTGATCTATGGCTACACCTTC. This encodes CASSAQGIGLIYGYTF. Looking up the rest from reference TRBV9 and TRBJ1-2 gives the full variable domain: DSGVTQTPKHLITATGQRVTLRCSPRSGDLSVYWYQQSLDQGLQFLIQYYNGEERAKGNILERFSAQQFPDLHSELNLSSLELGDSALYFCASSAQGIGLIYGYTFGSGTRLTVV.

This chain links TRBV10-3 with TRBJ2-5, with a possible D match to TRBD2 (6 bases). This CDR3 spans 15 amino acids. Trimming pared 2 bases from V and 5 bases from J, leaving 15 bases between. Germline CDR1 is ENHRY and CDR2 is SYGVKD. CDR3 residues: CAISEIGGMGETQYF. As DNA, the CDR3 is TGTGCCATCAGTGAGATCGGCGGGATGGGGGAGACCCAGTACTTC.

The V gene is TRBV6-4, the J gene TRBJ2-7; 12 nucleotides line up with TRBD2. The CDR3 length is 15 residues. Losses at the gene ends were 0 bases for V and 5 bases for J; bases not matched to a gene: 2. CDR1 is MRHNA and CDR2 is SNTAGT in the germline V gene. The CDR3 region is CASSDSPSGRDEQYV. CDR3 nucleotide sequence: TGTGCCAGCAGTGACTCCCCTAGCGGGAGGGACGAGCAGTACGTC.

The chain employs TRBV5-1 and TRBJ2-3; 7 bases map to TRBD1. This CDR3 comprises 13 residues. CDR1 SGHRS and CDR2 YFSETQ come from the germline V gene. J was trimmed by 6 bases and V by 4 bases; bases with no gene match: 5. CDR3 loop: CASSPGQTDTQYF. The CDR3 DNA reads TGCGCCAGCAGCCCGGGACAGACGGATACGCAGTATTTT.